These 12 T cell receptor beta chains share one sample of origin, sequenced in a study of T-cell reconstitution after alpha-beta-depleted transplantation in children. Unique molecular identifiers tagged the TCRbeta library. Via MiXCR, TCRdb re-called the PCR reads, giving one row per CDR3 protein. The profile shows about 580,000 distinct CDR3 sequences, over 25% of them singletons. The sequenced sample was PBMCs, obtained before TCRalphabeta/CD19-depleted stem cell transplant. The receptors come from a boy younger than two with Wiskott-Aldrich syndrome, due to receive a stem cell transplant.

The chain links TRBV20-1 to TRBJ2-3; no definite D call. The V gene's germline CDR1 is DFQATT and CDR2 SNEGSKA (reference sequence). CDR3 length: 15 amino acids. The germline V and J ends were trimmed by 5 bases and 1 base, with 16 bases remaining between them. The CDR3, as DNA: TGCAGTGCTCGCCATAGGGTGAAGGGCACAGATACGCAGTATTTT. It yields the protein CSARHRVKGTDTQYF.

CDR3 sequence (DNA): TGTGCCAGCAGCTTAGGCAGGTTTAGGAATGAGCAGTTCTTC. This translates into CASSLGRFRNEQFF. The chain employs TRBV11-2 and TRBJ2-1; D call uncertain. The CDR3 is 14 amino acids. The V gene's germline CDR1 is SGHAT and CDR2 FQNNGV. Trimming cost V 1 base and J 7 bases, with 11 bases left between them.

This clonotype was seen a handful of times. The chain joins TRBV2 to TRBJ2-4, with D tentatively TRBD1 or TRBD2 (5 bases each). CDR3 length: 15 residues. V was pared by 7 bases and J by 0 bases, with 13 bases between. The V gene's germline CDR1 is SNHLY and CDR2 FYNNEI. CDR3 nucleotides: TGTGCCAGCATTGGCAGGGAGTTAGCCAAAAACATTCAGTACTTC. This encodes CASIGRELAKNIQYF.

This clonotype was observed a handful of times. This chain's CDR3 is CASSPAWAGEQFF. The CDR3 DNA sequence: TGTGCCAGCAGCCCAGCATGGGCAGGTGAGCAGTTCTTC. The chain couples TRBV7-9 to TRBJ2-1; D remains unclear. There are 13 residues in the CDR3. Trimming stripped 5 bases from V and 9 bases from J, with 14 bases between. Germline V gene data show CDR1 as SEHNR and CDR2 as FQNEAQ (reference sequence).

The rearrangement uses TRBV12-3 or TRBV12-4 and TRBJ1-1, with a possible D match to TRBD1 (5 bases). The length of the CDR3 is 17 residues. V shed 7 bases and J shed 2 bases, with 23 bases lying between them. CDR3 bases: TGTGCCAGCACCCCTAGGTGGGGTGGCAGGGCCAACACTGAAGCTTTCTTT. Translated, it gives CASTPRWGGRANTEAFF.

V and J are TRBV5-1 and TRBJ1-4; D is uncertain. The CDR3 length is 15 residues. The germline V and J ends were trimmed by 0 bases and 7 bases, with 13 bases remaining between them. CDR1 is SGHRS and CDR2 is YFSETQ in the germline V gene. CDR3 amino acids: CASSLDAGPTEKLFF. The DNA of the CDR3 is TGCGCCAGCAGCTTGGATGCAGGCCCTACTGAAAAACTGTTTTTT.

V gene TRBV29-1 combines with J gene TRBJ2-5; tentative D call: TRBD1 (8 bases). From germline, CDR1 is SQVTM and CDR2 ANQGSEA. The length of the CDR3 is 15 residues. V lost 2 bases to trimming and J lost 4 bases, with 17 bases between them. The CDR3: CSVERGGTGGETQYF. The DNA of the CDR3 is TGCAGCGTTGAAAGGGGGGGGACAGGTGGAGAGACCCAGTACTTC. The full variable domain, completed using reference TRBV29-1 and TRBJ2-5, is SAVISQKPSRDICQRGTSLTIQCQVDSQVTMMFWYRQQPGQSLTLIATANQGSEATYESGFVIDKFPISRPNLTFSTLTVSNMSPEDSSIYLCSVERGGTGGETQYFGPGTRLLVL.

There are a few counts of this clonotype. This chain joins TRBV5-1 and TRBJ2-1, with 8 bases aligning to TRBD2. The CDR3 runs to 16 residues. Germline V CDR1 and CDR2: SGHRS, YFSETQ. The V and J ends lost 0 bases and 4 bases, in that order; junction bases with no gene match: 6. In DNA, the CDR3 is TGCGCCAGCAGCTTGGAAGCGGGAGACGGGTACAATGAGCAGTTCTTC. Its translation: CASSLEAGDGYNEQFF.

The J gene is TRBJ1-3, the V gene TRBV7-2; the D is unclear. Germline lookup yields CDR1 SGHTA and CDR2 FQGNSA. The CDR3 runs 15 residues. Trimming stripped 5 bases from V and 0 bases from J, with 11 bases between. The CDR3 sequence is CASSPWTASGNTIYF. CDR3 nucleotide sequence: TGTGCCAGCAGCCCATGGACGGCCTCTGGAAACACCATATATTTT.

The V and J genes are TRBV20-1 and TRBJ2-3, with 9 nucleotides matching TRBD2. From germline, CDR1 is DFQATT and CDR2 SNEGSKA (reference sequence). The ends lost 5 bases at V and 0 bases at J; junction bases unmatched: 6. This CDR3 is 15 amino acids long. In nucleotides, the CDR3 is TGCAGTGCTCAAAGGAGCGGGAGGAGCACAGATACGCAGTATTTT. Translating gives CSAQRSGRSTDTQYF.

This clonotype showed up just a few times. The chain links TRBV27 to TRBJ1-1; no firm D call. The CDR3 is 13 residues long. Germline V gives CDR1 MNHEY, CDR2 SMNVEV (reference sequence). V shed 3 bases and J shed 6 bases, with 11 bases lying between them. CDR3 DNA sequence: TGTGCCAGCAGTTTGGTTCTCAAGGCTGAAGCTTTCTTT. Translating gives CASSLVLKAEAFF.

The rearrangement joins TRBV25-1 to TRBJ2-7; D is perhaps TRBD2 (6 bases). The V gene's germline CDR1 is MGHDK and CDR2 SYGVNS. The length of the CDR3 is 11 residues. Trimming removed 8 bases from V and 3 bases from J, with 8 bases in between. The CDR3 DNA reads as TGTGCCAGCGGCGGGGTCTACGAGCAGTACTTC. Its protein is CASGGVYEQYF.